The 12 T cell receptor beta chains presented below share a single source sample, sequenced in a study of T cell repertoires in cytomegalovirus infection. MiXCR was run by TCRdb on the reads, yielding one entry per CDR3 protein. The profile shows about 270,000 distinct CDR3 sequences, less than 25% of them singletons. Their antigen targets remain unknown. The material sequenced was cultured PBMCs, taken from culture after CMV antigen stimulation. These receptors came from a human donor in good health (CMV status not recorded). Some clones in this sample may be carry-over from other donors' samples.

CDR3 loop: CASTPSIRGYEQYV. As DNA, the CDR3 is TGTGCCAGCACCCCCTCAATAAGGGGCTACGAGCAGTACGTC. The chain links TRBV6-2 or TRBV6-3 to TRBJ2-7, with D maybe TRBD1 (5 bases). Germline CDR1 reads MNHEY; CDR2 reads SVGEGT. The ends were cut back, 7 bases at V and 3 bases at J, with 16 bases in the middle. There are 14 residues in the CDR3.

The V call is TRBV12-5, the J call TRBJ2-2; 13 bases line up with TRBD2. Germline V gene sequence: CDR1 LGHNT, CDR2 FRNRAP. Trimming at V came to 2 bases and at J to 5 bases, leaving 11 bases not matched to a gene. This CDR3 has 19 residues. CDR3 bases: TGTGCTAGTGGTTTGACCGAACGGACTAGCGGGAGACGTACCGGGGAGCTGTTTTTT. This translates into CASGLTERTSGRRTGELFF.

The chain has TRBV14 and TRBJ2-7; TRBD2 matches at 9 bases. After removal of 1 base from V and 6 bases from J, the junction contained 1 base not matched to a gene. The length of the CDR3 is 13 residues. Per the germline V gene, CDR1 is SGHDN and CDR2 is FVKESK. The CDR3 DNA reads as TGTGCCAGCAGCCAAGTGCGGGGGGGCGAGCAGTACGTC. This translates into CASSQVRGGEQYV.

This clonotype was seen at least ten times. The chain has TRBV4-2 and TRBJ2-3; D may be TRBD1 (5 bases). CDR1 and CDR2 from the germline V gene are LGHNA and YNFKEQ. Trimming shortened V by 1 base and J by 0 bases, and 11 bases separated the two germline ends. This CDR3 comprises 16 residues. DNA of the CDR3: TGTGCCAGCAGCCAAGTCTGGGGCAGTAGCACAGATACGCAGTATTTT. Its translation is CASSQVWGSSTDTQYF.

This clonotype was seen only a few times. The rearrangement joins TRBV12-3 or TRBV12-4 to TRBJ2-5, with TRBD2 matching over 8 bases. Trimming at V came to 5 bases and at J to 2 bases, leaving 10 bases not matched to a gene. The CDR3 covers 16 residues. The CDR3: CASSQTSGGGQETQYF. The DNA for the CDR3 is TGTGCCAGCAGTCAAACTAGCGGTGGAGGGCAAGAGACCCAGTACTTC.

CDR3 amino acids: CSAWAGSSYNEQFF. The CDR3 DNA is TGCAGTGCTTGGGCGGGGAGCTCCTACAATGAGCAGTTCTTC. This chain uses TRBV20-1 with TRBJ2-1; D might be TRBD2 (6 bases). The CDR3 is 14 amino acids. The germline V and J ends were trimmed by 5 bases and 0 bases, with 11 bases remaining between them. Germline V gives CDR1 DFQATT, CDR2 SNEGSKA (reference sequence).

The rearrangement links TRBV15 to TRBJ1-1, with D unclear. This CDR3 has 16 residues. V lost 0 bases and J 7 bases, leaving 18 bases between the germline ends. CDR1 and CDR2 (germline): LNHNV, YYDKDF (reference sequence). Written as DNA, the CDR3 is TGTGCCACCAGCAGAGATCTAGGCCAAGTCCTATTTGAAGCTTTCTTT. Encoded protein: CATSRDLGQVLFEAFF.

This clonotype was found a few times. V and J are TRBV12-3 or TRBV12-4 and TRBJ2-6, with D perhaps matching TRBD1 (5 bases). The CDR3 runs 16 residues. V was trimmed by 8 bases and J by 1 base, leaving 15 bases between them. The CDR3, as DNA: TGTGCCAGCGGAAATTACAGGACGTCTGGGGCCAACGTCCTGACTTTC. It is translated as CASGNYRTSGANVLTF.

The chain joins TRBV12-5 to TRBJ2-1, with 10 bases fitting TRBD2. Losses at the gene ends were 1 base for V and 13 bases for J; bases not matched to a gene: 4. This CDR3 has 13 residues. Germline V gene sequence: CDR1 LGHNT, CDR2 FRNRAP. CDR3: CASGLALAGGQFF. CDR3 DNA sequence: TGTGCTAGTGGTTTGGCCTTAGCGGGAGGACAGTTCTTC.

This clonotype has a handful of counts. This chain uses TRBV7-9 with TRBJ1-1, with TRBD1 matching over 8 bases. The CDR3 runs to 18 residues. Germline V gives CDR1 SEHNR, CDR2 FQNEAQ (reference sequence). J lost 4 bases, V lost 4 bases, and 17 bases had no gene match. The CDR3 region has the DNA TGTGCCAGCAGCTCCCTACTGGGACAGGTTCGGGTCGGCACTGAAGCTTTCTTT. It translates to CASSSLLGQVRVGTEAFF.

V usage is TRBV29-1 and J usage is TRBJ2-5, with a weak D call TRBD2 (5 bases). Trimming removed 7 bases at V and 4 bases at J, with 13 bases between. The CDR3 has 12 amino acids. In germline, CDR1 is SQVTM, CDR2 ANQGSEA. CDR3 DNA sequence: TGCAGCGCCGAGGGCAGCTTAGAGACCCAGTACTTC. Translating it yields CSAEGSLETQYF.

The chain recombines TRBV7-9 with TRBJ1-2; D unresolved. Germline assignment: CDR1 SEHNR and CDR2 FQNEAQ (reference sequence). The CDR3 sequence is 14 residues long. The ends were cut back, 1 base at V and 5 bases at J, with 11 bases in the middle. The CDR3 sequence is CASSLDAGQYGYTF. In DNA, the CDR3 is TGTGCCAGCAGCTTAGACGCCGGTCAATATGGCTACACCTTC.